This TCR beta chain was recovered during a study of early T cells in non-severe SARS-CoV-2 infection. Study-wide context: Alpha and beta chains were unpaired, from unsorted whole-blood bulk RNA.

Attached unique molecular identifiers marked individual cDNA molecules. TCRdb reprocessed the 5' RACE reads with MiXCR, giving one entry per CDR3 protein. The table includes 65,000 to 95,000 distinct CDR3 sequences, 14% to 15% detected once. Study results and limitations: VDJdb-based matching was biased toward anti-spike CD8 responses and missed private and CD4 specificities.

This CDR3 comprises 14 residues. Trimming removed 5 bases from V and 4 bases from J, with 13 bases in between. Germline loops: CDR1 MNHEY, CDR2 SMNVEV (reference sequence). Comments on this clonotype: Its cognate antigen is unknown.

Sequenced material: whole blood. This sequence joins TRBV27 and TRBJ2-3; tentative D call: TRBD2 (5 bases). This TCR was recovered from an adult who was a healthcare worker with PCR-confirmed SARS-CoV-2 infection or an uninfected control (not recorded which). The CDR3 DNA sequence: TGTGCCAGCAGTGGTAGGTGGGAGCCAGATACGCAGTATTTT. Translation: CASSGRWEPDTQYF.